The TCR beta chain under discussion was sequenced for a study of patients and donors after allogeneic stem cell transplantation (dated by TCRdb to 2020 to 2021). In the case of this clonotype: Which antigen it targets is not known. No base qualities exist here, and no much larger clone lies one base off it.

The protocol used for the library was RT-PCR. The data were produced on a NextSeq 550. TCRdb trimmed public reads at Q25 via fastp, called clones via MiXCR and kept in-frame beta chains. CDR3 protein sequences are deduplicated, and each keeps its most common genes and DNA. The sample contains roughly 880,000 distinct CDR3 sequences, more than 15% of them found a single time. Around 6% of the sample belongs to the ten largest clones. Reading the germline V gene gives CDR1 SGHDT and CDR2 YYEEEE. The junction carries 11 bases between V and J, which are trimmed by 3 bases and 4 bases respectively. Including the terminal cysteine and phenylalanine, the CDR3 comprises 15 residues. Of the read, only the CDR3 DNA is kept; its 45 bases are in frame from base 1.

This chain joins TRBV5-6 to TRBJ1-6; TRBD1 is a weak D gene call, 6 bases matching. What was sequenced was blood, either unsorted or a sorted T cell fraction (not recorded which). This receptor was obtained from a human donor who was either an allogeneic HSCT recipient or a stem cell or donor lymphocyte infusion donor (not recorded which). It is not recorded whose cells these are; they may come from a transplant donor. The sequence in DNA is TGTGCCAGCAGCTGGGGGGCAGATTATAATTCACCCCTCCACTTT. This codes for CASSWGADYNSPLHF.